Below are 3 T cell receptor beta chains sequenced from a single sample in a study of blood T cell repertoires in COVID-19. Assay used: immunoSEQ multiplex PCR; TCRdb lists only in-frame clones, some missing. The sample consists of about 150,000 clones, around 87% of them appearing once. The specimen sequenced was peripheral blood. The receptors come from a man at least 80 years old with acute or convalescent COVID-19.

The genes are TRBV29-1 and TRBJ2-1; 12 nucleotides line up with TRBD1. The CDR3 contains 15 residues. From germline, CDR1 is SQVTM and CDR2 ANQGSEA. Trimming took 3 bases from V and 6 from J; bases not matched to a gene: 6. CDR3 amino acids: CSVDGGTGGLNEQFF. The CDR3, as DNA: TGCAGCGTTGACGGGGGGACAGGGGGCCTCAATGAGCAGTTCTTC.

This chain links TRBV19 with TRBJ1-1; no firm D call. Germline V lookup: CDR1 LNHDA, CDR2 SQIVND (reference sequence). This CDR3 is 15 amino acids long. V lost 7 bases to trimming and J lost 3 bases, with 18 bases between them. This chain's CDR3 is CASTTPGRVDTEAFF. CDR3 bases: TGTGCCAGTACTACACCGGGGAGGGTGGACACTGAAGCTTTCTTT.

The chain carries TRBV25-1 and TRBJ2-7, with 10 bases matching TRBD1. CDR3 length equals 13 residues. Unmatched junction bases numbered 3, after V lost 4 bases and J lost 6 bases. Germline values: CDR1 MGHDK, CDR2 SYGVNS. The DNA of the CDR3 is TGTGCCAGCAGTGGACAGGGGGCGCGCGAGCAGTACTTC. As protein: CASSGQGAREQYF.